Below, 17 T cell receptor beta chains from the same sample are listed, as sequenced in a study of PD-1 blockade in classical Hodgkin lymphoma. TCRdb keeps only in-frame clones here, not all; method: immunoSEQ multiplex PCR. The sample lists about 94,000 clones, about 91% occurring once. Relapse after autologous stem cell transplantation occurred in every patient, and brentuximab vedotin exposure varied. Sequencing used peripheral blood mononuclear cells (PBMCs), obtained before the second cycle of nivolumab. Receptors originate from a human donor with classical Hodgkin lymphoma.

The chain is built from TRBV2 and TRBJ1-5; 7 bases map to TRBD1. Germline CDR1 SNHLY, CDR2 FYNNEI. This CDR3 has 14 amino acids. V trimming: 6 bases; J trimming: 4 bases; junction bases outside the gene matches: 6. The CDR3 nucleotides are TGTGCCAGCAGGGGACAGTTCGCAAATCAGCCCCAGCATTTT. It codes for CASRGQFANQPQHF.

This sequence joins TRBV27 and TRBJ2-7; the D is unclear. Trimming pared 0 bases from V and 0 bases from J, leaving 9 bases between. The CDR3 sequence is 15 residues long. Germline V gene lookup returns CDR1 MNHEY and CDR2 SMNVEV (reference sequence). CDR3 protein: CASSLSPSSSYEQYF. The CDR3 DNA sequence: TGTGCCAGCAGTTTATCACCTTCGAGCTCCTACGAGCAGTACTTC.

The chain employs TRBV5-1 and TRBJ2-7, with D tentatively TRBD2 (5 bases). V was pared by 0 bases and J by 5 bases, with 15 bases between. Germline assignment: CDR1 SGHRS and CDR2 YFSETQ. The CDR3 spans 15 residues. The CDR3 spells CASSLAGGSMDEQYF. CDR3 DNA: TGCGCCAGCAGCTTGGCCGGCGGGTCCATGGACGAGCAGTACTTC.

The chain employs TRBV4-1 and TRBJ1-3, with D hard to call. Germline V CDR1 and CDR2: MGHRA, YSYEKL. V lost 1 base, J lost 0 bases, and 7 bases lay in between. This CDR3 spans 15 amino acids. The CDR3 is CASSQVHNSGNTIYF. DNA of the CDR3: TGCGCCAGCAGCCAAGTACATAACTCTGGAAACACCATATATTTT.

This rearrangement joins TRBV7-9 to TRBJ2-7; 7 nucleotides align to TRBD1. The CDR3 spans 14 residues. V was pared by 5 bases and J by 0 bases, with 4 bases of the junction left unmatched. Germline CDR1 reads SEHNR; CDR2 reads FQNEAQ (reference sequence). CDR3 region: CASSVGTVSYEQYF. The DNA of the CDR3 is TGTGCCAGCAGCGTCGGGACAGTCTCCTACGAGCAGTACTTC.

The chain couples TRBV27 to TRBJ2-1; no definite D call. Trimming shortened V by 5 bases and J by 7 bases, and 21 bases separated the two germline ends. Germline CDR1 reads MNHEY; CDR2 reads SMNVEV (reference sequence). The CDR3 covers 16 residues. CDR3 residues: CASSPLRPASQNEQFF. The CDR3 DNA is TGTGCCAGCAGTCCTCTCCGGCCGGCATCCCAAAATGAGCAGTTCTTC.

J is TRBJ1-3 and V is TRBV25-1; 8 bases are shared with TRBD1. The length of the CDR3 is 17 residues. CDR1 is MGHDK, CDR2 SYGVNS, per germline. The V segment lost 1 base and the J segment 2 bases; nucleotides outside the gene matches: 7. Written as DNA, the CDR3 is TGTGCCAGCAGTGAATTCCCAGGGGGCAAAACTGGAAACACCATATATTTT. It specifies CASSEFPGGKTGNTIYF.

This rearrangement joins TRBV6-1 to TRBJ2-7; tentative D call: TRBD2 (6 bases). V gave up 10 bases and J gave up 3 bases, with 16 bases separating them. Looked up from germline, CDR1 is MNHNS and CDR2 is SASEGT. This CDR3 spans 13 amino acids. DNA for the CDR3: TGTGCCACCAGCTTGGGACTTATCTACGAGCAGTACTTC. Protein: CATSLGLIYEQYF.

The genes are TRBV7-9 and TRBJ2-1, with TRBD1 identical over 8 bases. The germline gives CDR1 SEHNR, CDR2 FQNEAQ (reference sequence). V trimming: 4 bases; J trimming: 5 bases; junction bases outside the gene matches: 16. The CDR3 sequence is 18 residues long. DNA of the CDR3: TGTGCCAGCAGCTCCGCAGGGGGCAGGGGAATTCCACACAATGAGCAGTTCTTC. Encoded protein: CASSSAGGRGIPHNEQFF.

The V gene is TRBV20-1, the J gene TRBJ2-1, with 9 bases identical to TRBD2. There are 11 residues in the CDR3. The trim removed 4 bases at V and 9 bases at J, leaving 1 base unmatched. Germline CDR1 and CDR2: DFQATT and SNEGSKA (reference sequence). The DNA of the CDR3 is TGCAGTGCTAATAGCGGGGGTGAGCAGTTCTTC. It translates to CSANSGGEQFF.

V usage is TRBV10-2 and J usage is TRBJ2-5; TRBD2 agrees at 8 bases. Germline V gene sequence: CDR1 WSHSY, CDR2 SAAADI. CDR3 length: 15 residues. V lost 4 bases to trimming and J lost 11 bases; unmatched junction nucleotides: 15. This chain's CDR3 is CASSGLARGVLPQYF. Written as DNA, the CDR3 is TGCGCCAGCAGTGGGCTGGCGCGGGGGGTACTCCCTCAGTACTTC.

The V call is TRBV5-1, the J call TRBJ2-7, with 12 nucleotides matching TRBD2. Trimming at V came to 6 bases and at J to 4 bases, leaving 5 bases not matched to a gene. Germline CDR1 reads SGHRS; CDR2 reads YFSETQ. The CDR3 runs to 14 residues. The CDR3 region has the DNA TGCGCCAGCAATCTAGCGGGAGGGGCTTACGAGCAGTACTTC. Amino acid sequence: CASNLAGGAYEQYF.

The CDR3 region has the DNA TGTGCCAGCAGCCTCGGGACTAGCGAGCAAACCGAAGAGACCCAGTACTTC. Encoded protein: CASSLGTSEQTEETQYF. The chain employs TRBV7-2 and TRBJ2-5, with 10 nucleotides matching TRBD2. Germline V gives CDR1 SGHTA, CDR2 FQGNSA. V trimming: 5 bases; J trimming: 3 bases; junction bases outside the gene matches: 12. This CDR3 contains 17 residues.

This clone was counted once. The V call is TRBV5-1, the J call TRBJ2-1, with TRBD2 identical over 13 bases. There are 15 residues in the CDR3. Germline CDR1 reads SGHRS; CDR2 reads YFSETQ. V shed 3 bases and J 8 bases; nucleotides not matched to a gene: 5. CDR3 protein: CASSSGLAGFDEQFF. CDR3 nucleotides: TGCGCCAGCAGCTCGGGACTAGCGGGATTCGATGAGCAGTTCTTC.

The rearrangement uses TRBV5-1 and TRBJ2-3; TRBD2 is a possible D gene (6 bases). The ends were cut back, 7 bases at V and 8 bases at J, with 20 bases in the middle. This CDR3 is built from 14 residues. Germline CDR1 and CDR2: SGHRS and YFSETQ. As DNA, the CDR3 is TGCGCCAGCCAACTTGACCCGAACGGGGGTACGCAGTATTTT. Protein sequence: CASQLDPNGGTQYF.

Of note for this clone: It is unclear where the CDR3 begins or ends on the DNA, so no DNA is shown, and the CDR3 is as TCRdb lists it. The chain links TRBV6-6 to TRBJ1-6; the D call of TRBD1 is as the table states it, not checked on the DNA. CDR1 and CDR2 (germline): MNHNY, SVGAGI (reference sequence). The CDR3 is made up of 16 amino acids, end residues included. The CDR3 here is CASSTSTGIYNSPLHF.

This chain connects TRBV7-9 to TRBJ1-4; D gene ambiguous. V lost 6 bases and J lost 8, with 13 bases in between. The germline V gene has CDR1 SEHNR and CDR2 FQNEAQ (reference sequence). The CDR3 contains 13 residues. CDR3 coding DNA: TGTGCCAGCAGTGGGGTGGGCCGGGAAAAACTGTTTTTT. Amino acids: CASSGVGREKLFF.